The rows below give T cell receptor beta chains drawn from one sample of a study of T cell responses to AZD1222 COVID-19 vaccine. The assay was immunoSEQ multiplex PCR, and TCRdb's table has in-frame clones only and misses some. The profile shows over 150,000 clones, roughly 94% of them singletons. Material: peripheral blood, obtained 28 days after the second AZD1222 dose. All receptors derive from an adult who received the AZD1222 COVID-19 vaccine. Each CDR3 is given without its conserved first and last residue. The D gene is left open where the match is weak. A clone size is listed for some rows: how often the clone was seen (once, few, many), or a class if it is expanded.

J gene: TRBJ2-2
D gene: TRBD1
CDR3 length: 12
V gene: TRBV6-4
clone size: many
CDR3 protein: ASSTGGDTGELF

J gene: TRBJ2-7
D gene: NA
CDR3 length: 13
V gene: TRBV7-2
clone size: NA
CDR3 protein: ASSFTGLSSYEQY

J gene: TRBJ2-7
D gene: TRBD2
CDR3 length: 12
V gene: TRBV15
clone size: NA
CDR3 protein: ATSRGTSGSSGY

J gene: TRBJ1-2
D gene: TRBD1
CDR3 length: 15
V gene: TRBV27
clone size: once
CDR3 protein: ASSLFRQGGAFYGYT

J gene: TRBJ1-5
D gene: NA
CDR3 length: 17
V gene: TRBV5-5
clone size: NA
CDR3 protein: ASSLAYRVGFDSNQPQH

J gene: TRBJ1-4
D gene: NA
CDR3 length: 11
V gene: TRBV19
clone size: NA
CDR3 protein: ASSPYLGRKLF

J gene: TRBJ2-7
D gene: TRBD2
CDR3 length: 13
V gene: TRBV27
clone size: NA
CDR3 protein: ASSPPERETYEQY

J gene: TRBJ1-1
D gene: TRBD1
CDR3 length: 12
V gene: TRBV6-5
clone size: once
CDR3 protein: ASTFRTGGTEAF

J gene: TRBJ2-3
D gene: TRBD1
CDR3 length: 14
V gene: TRBV5-1
clone size: NA
CDR3 protein: ASSLRGTGETDTQY

J gene: TRBJ1-1
D gene: NA
CDR3 length: 11
V gene: TRBV30
clone size: NA
CDR3 protein: AWSVSQNTEAF

J gene: TRBJ1-2
D gene: NA
CDR3 length: 10
V gene: TRBV2
clone size: NA
CDR3 protein: ASRQARWGYT

J gene: TRBJ2-1
D gene: TRBD1
CDR3 length: 14
V gene: TRBV6-5
clone size: NA
CDR3 protein: ASSSFRDRGLNEQF

J gene: TRBJ1-1
D gene: TRBD1
CDR3 length: 11
V gene: TRBV30
clone size: NA
CDR3 protein: AWSRGLPTEAF

J gene: TRBJ2-7
D gene: NA
CDR3 length: 13
V gene: TRBV15
clone size: few
CDR3 protein: ATSRDAAGTYEQY

J gene: TRBJ1-1
D gene: NA
CDR3 length: 12
V gene: TRBV19
clone size: NA
CDR3 protein: ASMKTGLNTEAF

J gene: TRBJ2-1
D gene: TRBD2
CDR3 length: 14
V gene: TRBV29-1
clone size: NA
CDR3 protein: SVIRLAGGPGNEQF

J gene: TRBJ2-1
D gene: TRBD1
CDR3 length: 18
V gene: TRBV6-2/TRBV6-3
clone size: once
CDR3 protein: ASSYGQPRQGPRVGNEQF

J gene: TRBJ2-2
D gene: NA
CDR3 length: 16
V gene: TRBV5-1
clone size: NA
CDR3 protein: ASSLGYGGSANTGELF

J gene: TRBJ2-7
D gene: TRBD1
CDR3 length: 13
V gene: TRBV27
clone size: NA
CDR3 protein: ASREKGTAHNEQY

J gene: TRBJ1-5
D gene: NA
CDR3 length: 13
V gene: TRBV18
clone size: NA
CDR3 protein: ASSPTQGTSQPQH

J gene: TRBJ2-1
D gene: NA
CDR3 length: 13
V gene: TRBV9
clone size: NA
CDR3 protein: ASSVVTGDSSEQF

J gene: TRBJ1-1
D gene: NA
CDR3 length: 13
V gene: TRBV5-4
clone size: NA
CDR3 protein: ASSLKEGWATEAF

J gene: TRBJ2-3
D gene: TRBD2
CDR3 length: 15
V gene: TRBV6-1
clone size: once
CDR3 protein: ASSVFKPGLDTDTQY

J gene: TRBJ2-6
D gene: TRBD2
CDR3 length: 14
V gene: TRBV5-1
clone size: NA
CDR3 protein: ASSLVAGSGANVLT

J gene: TRBJ2-1
D gene: NA
CDR3 length: 13
V gene: TRBV5-1
clone size: NA
CDR3 protein: ASSGSSSPGNEQF

J gene: TRBJ2-5
D gene: NA
CDR3 length: 13
V gene: TRBV27
clone size: NA
CDR3 protein: ASSPSGGWQETQY

J gene: TRBJ1-1
D gene: NA
CDR3 length: 11
V gene: TRBV5-1
clone size: NA
CDR3 protein: ASSFSELTEAF

J gene: TRBJ1-5
D gene: NA
CDR3 length: 12
V gene: TRBV6-2/TRBV6-3
clone size: NA
CDR3 protein: ASSRTGSNQPQH

J gene: TRBJ1-2
D gene: TRBD1
CDR3 length: 11
V gene: TRBV30
clone size: NA
CDR3 protein: AWTDRGYYGYT

J gene: TRBJ2-7
D gene: NA
CDR3 length: 11
V gene: TRBV12-1
clone size: NA
CDR3 protein: ASSSGVGYEQY

J gene: TRBJ1-5
D gene: NA
CDR3 length: 10
V gene: TRBV6-5
clone size: NA
CDR3 protein: ASRLDNQPQH

J gene: TRBJ2-5
D gene: TRBD2
CDR3 length: 13
V gene: TRBV5-6
clone size: once
CDR3 protein: ASSLRTSGSMAQY

J gene: TRBJ2-1
D gene: NA
CDR3 length: 11
V gene: TRBV5-4
clone size: once
CDR3 protein: ASSTGTYNEQF

J gene: TRBJ1-4
D gene: TRBD1
CDR3 length: 12
V gene: TRBV30
clone size: NA
CDR3 protein: AWSSDRVNEKLF

J gene: TRBJ1-2
D gene: TRBD1
CDR3 length: 15
V gene: TRBV28
clone size: NA
CDR3 protein: ASNSVPGQGTNYGYT

J gene: TRBJ1-1
D gene: NA
CDR3 length: 13
V gene: TRBV5-1
clone size: NA
CDR3 protein: ASSPGAVTGVEAF

J gene: TRBJ1-5
D gene: TRBD1
CDR3 length: 11
V gene: TRBV5-6
clone size: NA
CDR3 protein: ASSLDRGQPQH

J gene: TRBJ1-1
D gene: TRBD1
CDR3 length: 13
V gene: TRBV7-8
clone size: NA
CDR3 protein: ASSSGTGGSTEAF

J gene: TRBJ2-2
D gene: NA
CDR3 length: 11
V gene: TRBV3-1/TRBV3-2
clone size: once
CDR3 protein: ASRYGEAGELF

J gene: TRBJ1-3
D gene: NA
CDR3 length: 13
V gene: TRBV4-3
clone size: NA
CDR3 protein: ASSQAGGAGNTIY